This entry lists 5 T cell receptor beta chains sequenced from one sample in a study of shared clonotypes between healthy human individuals. Assay used: immunoSEQ multiplex PCR; TCRdb lists only in-frame clones, some missing. The profile shows 110,000 or so clones, more than 65% of them singletons. The sequencing input was memory CD8+ T cells sorted from blood. Documented subset: CD45RO+ cells pooled with CCR7-negative TemRA cells. The receptors here all came from a woman in her twenties or thirties in good health.

V usage is TRBV28 and J usage is TRBJ1-5; D might be TRBD1 (5 bases). This CDR3 has 16 residues. Trimming took off 6 bases at V and 7 bases at J, with 22 bases between the two ends. The germline V gene encodes CDR1 MDHEN and CDR2 SYDVKM. CDR3 protein: CASSSKPLKWGQPQHF. As DNA, the CDR3 is TGTGCCAGCAGCTCCAAACCCTTAAAGTGGGGGCAGCCCCAGCATTTT.

The genes are TRBV7-9 and TRBJ2-7, with D possibly matching TRBD2 (5 bases). CDR1 is SEHNR, CDR2 FQNEAQ, per germline (reference sequence). V lost 4 bases, J lost 5 bases, and 18 bases lay in between. The CDR3 runs 15 residues. CDR3 sequence (DNA): TGTGCCAGCAGCTCTCCCCGGTGGGGAGACCACGAGCAGTACTTC. Amino acid sequence: CASSSPRWGDHEQYF.

This chain connects TRBV28 to TRBJ1-4; D unresolved. CDR1 is MDHEN and CDR2 is SYDVKM in the germline V gene. Trimming pared 5 bases from V and 4 bases from J, leaving 17 bases between. There are 16 residues in the CDR3. CDR3 DNA sequence: TGTGCCAGCAGTCTTAGGGAGGGTCGTTATAATGAAAAACTGTTTTTT. Translation gives CASSLREGRYNEKLFF.

CDR3 in DNA: TGCAGCGCCCCGGGACAGGTGACCACTGAAGCTTTCTTT. It codes for CSAPGQVTTEAFF. This rearrangement joins TRBV29-1 to TRBJ1-1; 8 bases are shared with TRBD1. The ends lost 7 bases at V and 4 bases at J; junction bases unmatched: 8. Germline V gene lookup returns CDR1 SQVTM and CDR2 ANQGSEA. The CDR3 has 13 residues.

The chain couples TRBV25-1 to TRBJ1-2, with D uncertain. Trimming cost V 8 bases and J 0 bases, with 19 bases left between them. There are 16 residues in the CDR3. From germline, CDR1 is MGHDK and CDR2 SYGVNS. CDR3 amino acids: CASGPFGHNSNYGYTF. CDR3 DNA: TGTGCCAGCGGACCTTTTGGGCACAATTCTAACTATGGCTACACCTTC.